A single sample is the source of the 18 T cell receptor beta chains below, sequenced in a study of T-cell memory formation after mild COVID-19. TCRdb re-called the 5' RACE reads through MiXCR, storing one row per CDR3 protein. The repertoire holds hundreds of thousands of distinct CDR3 sequences, less than 25% seen once, with roughly 8.3% in the top ten. Sequenced material: PBMCs or a T cell subset sorted from them (not recorded which). The receptors derive from an adult woman who had mild COVID-19 (a few samples of this study predate the infection). Cell type and time point are not known.

This clonotype was observed a few times. CDR3 protein: CASSPSWGPGEQFF. Written as DNA, the CDR3 is TGTGCCAGCAGCCCTAGTTGGGGGCCTGGGGAGCAGTTCTTC. The chain carries TRBV7-6 and TRBJ2-1; a possible D gene is TRBD1 (6 bases). Germline V gene data show CDR1 as SGHVS and CDR2 as FNYEAQ. Trimming shortened V by 5 bases and J by 10 bases, and 18 bases separated the two germline ends. CDR3 length equals 14 residues.

CDR3 region: CATSERTAEQFF. In nucleotides, the CDR3 is TGTGCCACCAGTGAGAGGACAGCCGAGCAGTTCTTC. The chain couples TRBV24-1 to TRBJ2-1, with D possibly TRBD1 on 6 matching bases. The germline gives CDR1 KGHDR, CDR2 SFDVKD. Trimming took 4 bases from V and 10 from J, leaving 10 bases between them. The CDR3 spans 12 residues.

The V and J genes are TRBV7-9 and TRBJ1-2, with a weak D call TRBD1 (5 bases). The CDR3 has 15 amino acids. The germline V and J ends were trimmed by 5 bases and 6 bases, with 19 bases remaining between them. CDR1 SEHNR and CDR2 FQNEAQ come from the germline V gene (reference sequence). The CDR3 loop reads CASSPRDIISHGYTF. DNA for the CDR3: TGTGCCAGCAGCCCCAGGGATATCATCAGCCATGGCTACACCTTC. Complete variable domain (other parts from reference TRBV7-9 and TRBJ1-2): DTGVSQNPRHKITKRGQNVTFRCDPISEHNRLYWYRQTLGQGPEFLTYFQNEAQLEKSRLLSDRFSAERPKGSFSTLEIQRTEQGDSAMYLCASSPRDIISHGYTFGSGTRLTVV.

This clonotype was detected only a few times. The chain has TRBV5-1 and TRBJ2-2; weak D call: TRBD2 (5 bases). This CDR3 region has 13 residues. Germline CDR1 SGHRS, CDR2 YFSETQ. Trimming removed 4 bases at V and 6 bases at J, with 10 bases between. The CDR3 sequence: CASSTRTSGELFF. In DNA, the CDR3 is TGCGCCAGCAGCACTCGGACTTCCGGGGAGCTGTTTTTT.

The CDR3 spells CASSQATGSVTEAFF. DNA for the CDR3: TGTGCCAGCAGCCAAGCGACAGGATCGGTCACTGAAGCTTTCTTT. The chain uses TRBV7-9 and TRBJ1-1; TRBD1 is a possible D gene (6 bases). CDR1 SEHNR and CDR2 FQNEAQ come from the germline V gene (reference sequence). CDR3 length: 15 amino acids. V lost 5 bases, J lost 4 bases, and 17 bases lay in between. The variable domain in full, completed from reference TRBV7-9 and TRBJ1-1, reads DTGVSQNPRHKITKRGQNVTFRCDPISEHNRLYWYRQTLGQGPEFLTYFQNEAQLEKSRLLSDRFSAERPKGSFSTLEIQRTEQGDSAMYLCASSQATGSVTEAFFGQGTRLTVV.

The chain links TRBV5-5 to TRBJ2-1; D remains unclear. V lost 2 bases, J lost 3 bases, and 21 bases lay in between. Germline CDR1 and CDR2: SGHKS and YYEKEE (reference sequence). The CDR3 consists of 18 residues. The DNA of the CDR3 is TGTGCCAGCAGCTTCGGGCAGACAACCATCCGTGGCTACAATGAGCAGTTCTTC. Translated, it gives CASSFGQTTIRGYNEQFF.

CDR3 sequence: CASRADRATEAFF. The CDR3 DNA follows: TGTGCCAGCAGGGCAGACAGGGCCACTGAAGCTTTCTTT. This chain joins TRBV12-3 or TRBV12-4 and TRBJ1-1, with 7 bases matching TRBD1. V lost 6 bases and J lost 4; bases outside the gene matches: 5. This CDR3 has 13 amino acids.

In DNA, the CDR3 is TGTGCCAGCAGTTACAGGGGGCGAGGAGCCGGGGAGCTGTTTTTT. The encoded protein is CASSYRGRGAGELFF. The rearrangement uses TRBV6-5 and TRBJ2-2; TRBD1 matches at 7 bases. The CDR3 is 15 residues long. Germline CDR1 is MNHEY and CDR2 is SVGAGI. V trimming: 2 bases; J trimming: 6 bases; junction bases outside the gene matches: 6.

The gene calls are TRBV5-6 and TRBJ2-3; the D is unclear. This CDR3 has 15 amino acids. V was clipped by 2 bases and J by 4 bases, with 14 bases between them. The germline V gene has CDR1 SGHDT and CDR2 YYEEEE. CDR3 amino acids: CASSFINGFADTQYF. CDR3 DNA sequence: TGTGCCAGCAGCTTTATTAACGGTTTTGCAGATACGCAGTATTTT.

The chain couples TRBV2 to TRBJ1-4; a weak D match, TRBD1 (5 bases). Trimming took off 5 bases at V and 0 bases at J, with 7 bases between the two ends. Looked up from germline, CDR1 is SNHLY and CDR2 is FYNNEI. CDR3 length: 14 amino acids. CDR3 region: CASSHRSTNEKLFF. The CDR3 nucleotides are TGTGCCAGCAGTCACAGGTCAACTAATGAAAAACTGTTTTTT.

This clonotype showed up just a few times. The V call is TRBV5-5, the J call TRBJ2-3; D possibly corresponds to TRBD2 (6 bases). Germline V lookup: CDR1 SGHKS, CDR2 YYEKEE (reference sequence). The CDR3 covers 15 residues. Trimming cost V 2 bases and J 0 bases, with 10 bases left between them. The CDR3 sequence is CASSFVGTSTDTQYF. CDR3 bases: TGTGCCAGCAGCTTCGTAGGGACTAGCACAGATACGCAGTATTTT. Supplemented by reference TRBV5-5 and TRBJ2-3, the full variable domain reads DAGVTQSPTHLIKTRGQQVTLRCSPISGHKSVSWYQQVLGQGPQFIFQYYEKEERGRGNFPDRFSARQFPNYSSELNVNALLLGDSALYLCASSFVGTSTDTQYFGPGTRLTVL.

This clonotype has more than one count but fewer than ten. The rearrangement joins TRBV3-1 to TRBJ2-1; D may correspond to TRBD1 or TRBD2 (5 bases each). There are 11 residues in the CDR3. V shed 4 bases and J shed 9 bases, with 7 bases lying between them. Germline values: CDR1 LGHDT, CDR2 YNNKEL (reference sequence). CDR3 residues: CASSRGVEQFF. The CDR3 DNA follows: TGTGCCAGCAGCCGAGGGGTTGAGCAGTTCTTC.

This chain joins TRBV30 and TRBJ2-7, with 8 bases matching TRBD2. The V segment lost 2 bases and the J segment 3 bases; nucleotides outside the gene matches: 3. Germline CDR1 and CDR2: GTSNPN and SVGIG (reference sequence). This CDR3 has 13 residues. CDR3 in amino acids: CAWSWAGGYEQYF. The CDR3 DNA sequence: TGTGCCTGGAGTTGGGCGGGAGGCTACGAGCAGTACTTC. Variable domain in full (rest from reference TRBV30 and TRBJ2-7): SQTIHQWPATLVQPVGSPLSLECTVEGTSNPNLYWYRQAAGRGLQLLFYSVGIGQISSEVPQNLSASRPQDRQFILSSKKLLLSDSGFYLCAWSWAGGYEQYFGPGTRLTVT.

This chain uses TRBV21-1 with TRBJ2-3; the D call in the table, TRBD1, was not verified against the DNA. TRBV21-1 is a pseudogene locus. The CDR3 sequence is 19 residues long. For the CDR3, the DNA is TGTGCCATCAGCGCGGCCGGAAAGGTTGGTCGTCCCTTGGAGTTTACGCAGTATTTT. Translating it yields CAISAAGKVGRPLEFTQYF.

The V gene is TRBV7-2, the J gene TRBJ2-1, with a weak D call TRBD2 (5 bases). The CDR3 has 14 amino acids. Trimming removed 9 bases at V and 0 bases at J, with 12 bases between. Germline V gene lookup returns CDR1 SGHTA and CDR2 FQGNSA. The CDR3 region has the DNA TGTGCCAGTATAGCGCCCAGCTCCTACAATGAGCAGTTCTTC. Its protein product is CASIAPSSYNEQFF. The entire variable domain, with the rest obtained from reference TRBV7-2 and TRBJ2-1, is as follows: GAGVSQSPSNKVTEKGKDVELRCDPISGHTALYWYRQSLGQGLEFLIYFQGNSAPDKSGLPSDRFSAERTGGSVSTLTIQRTQQEDSAVYLCASIAPSSYNEQFFGPGTRLTVL.

The V call is TRBV7-3, the J call TRBJ2-1; possible D gene TRBD1, 5 bases. Trimming left V 1 base short and J 6 bases short, with 10 bases between. In germline, CDR1 is SGHTA, CDR2 FQGTGA. This CDR3 spans 14 amino acids. As DNA, the CDR3 is TGTGCCAGCAGCTTAATGCAGGGCTCCAATGAGCAGTTCTTC. It is translated as CASSLMQGSNEQFF.

The chain uses TRBV29-1 and TRBJ2-7; 10 nucleotides match TRBD2. J gave up 3 bases and V 4 bases, and 6 bases lay outside the gene matches. CDR1 and CDR2 (germline): SQVTM, ANQGSEA. The CDR3 runs to 14 residues. The CDR3, as DNA: TGCAGCGTTGCGACAGCGGGGGGGTTCTACGAGCAGTACTTC. Its translation is CSVATAGGFYEQYF.

There are many counts of this clonotype. The gene calls are TRBV18 and TRBJ2-5, with 10 positions matching TRBD1. J gave up 3 bases and V 5 bases, and 9 bases lay outside the gene matches. The CDR3 sequence is 16 residues long. Germline assignment: CDR1 KGHSH and CDR2 LQKENI. The CDR3 is CASSGPGQGIKETQYF. CDR3 bases: TGTGCCAGCTCAGGCCCGGGACAGGGGATAAAAGAGACCCAGTACTTC.